What follows are 19 T cell receptor beta chains derived from one specimen sequenced in a study of T cell changes during pregnancy in multiple sclerosis (dated by TCRdb to about 2019). The protocol used for the library was the immunoSEQ multiplex PCR assay. TCRdb took over this immuneACCESS table, retaining in-frame rearrangements with V and J assigned. Such tables are incomplete; in checked studies, under half of the missing clones stem from an unresolved V gene, and the remainder is unexplained. The sample table holds tens of thousands of clones, of which roughly nine tenths were seen once. The biggest ten clones account for approximately 0.84% of the sample. Here the sequenced sample was peripheral blood, taken in the second trimester of pregnancy. The receptors stem from a female donor with multiple sclerosis, enrolled in a pregnancy study.

V gene TRBV9 combines with J gene TRBJ2-2; the D gene is possibly TRBD1 (5 bases). The CDR3 extends over 17 amino acids. The germline V gene has CDR1 SGDLS and CDR2 YYNGEE. V was cut by 4 bases and J by 5 bases, with 21 bases left in between. The CDR3 sequence: CASSPRAGWGTTGELFF. In DNA form, the CDR3 reads TGTGCCAGCAGCCCCAGGGCAGGGTGGGGTACGACCGGGGAGCTGTTTTTT.

The chain links TRBV19 to TRBJ2-7; 7 bases are shared with TRBD1. V lost 1 base and J lost 3; bases outside the gene matches: 3. CDR1 and CDR2 (germline): LNHDA, SQIVND (reference sequence). The CDR3 spans 14 residues. DNA for the CDR3: TGTGCCAGTAGTATAGGGGGACAGAACTACGAGCAGTACTTC. Amino acid sequence: CASSIGGQNYEQYF.

The V call is TRBV6-6, the J call TRBJ2-7; D remains ambiguous. Germline values: CDR1 MNHNY, CDR2 SVGAGI (reference sequence). The V and J ends lost 4 bases and 3 bases respectively, with 7 bases between them. This CDR3 comprises 12 residues. The CDR3 is CASSWANYEQYF. As DNA, the CDR3 is TGTGCCAGCAGTTGGGCCAACTACGAGCAGTACTTC.

V usage is TRBV7-9 and J usage is TRBJ2-3; D is perhaps TRBD1 (5 bases). From germline, CDR1 is SEHNR and CDR2 FQNEAQ (reference sequence). Trimming shortened V by 5 bases and J by 5 bases, and 11 bases separated the two germline ends. The CDR3 loop spans 13 amino acids. CDR3 coding DNA: TGTGCCAGCAGCAGCATAAGGGGAGATACGCAGTATTTT. Translating gives CASSSIRGDTQYF.

The rearrangement joins TRBV5-4 to TRBJ2-5; D might be TRBD2 (5 bases). The germline gives CDR1 SGHNT, CDR2 YYREEE (reference sequence). Trimming left V 0 bases short and J 2 bases short, with 5 bases between. CDR3 length: 13 residues. This chain's CDR3 is CASSLGGQETQYF. The DNA of the CDR3 is TGTGCCAGCAGCTTGGGAGGGCAAGAGACCCAGTACTTC.

The chain is built from TRBV6-5 and TRBJ1-2, with D tentatively TRBD1 (5 bases). CDR1 is MNHEY, CDR2 SVGAGI, per germline. This CDR3 is 15 amino acids long. V was cut by 0 bases and J by 7 bases, with 15 bases left in between. CDR3 coding DNA: TGTGCCAGCAGTTACTCCCTCGGACACCCTGGTGGCTACACCTTC. Protein: CASSYSLGHPGGYTF.

The chain uses TRBV7-9 and TRBJ2-1; D might be TRBD1 (5 bases). Germline V gene data show CDR1 as SEHNR and CDR2 as FQNEAQ (reference sequence). This CDR3 has 13 residues. Trimming took 4 bases from V and 7 from J, leaving 11 bases between them. The CDR3: CASSYLGDNEQFF. In DNA form, the CDR3 reads TGTGCCAGCAGCTACCTAGGGGATAATGAGCAGTTCTTC. The full variable domain, in which reference TRBV7-9 and TRBJ2-1 provide the parts outside the CDR3, is DTGVSQNPRHKITKRGQNVTFRCDPISEHNRLYWYRQTLGQGPEFLTYFQNEAQLEKSRLLSDRFSAERPKGSFSTLEIQRTEQGDSAMYLCASSYLGDNEQFFGPGTRLTVL.

This chain joins TRBV19 and TRBJ2-7; 9 nucleotides align to TRBD1. CDR3 length equals 15 residues. Germline assignment: CDR1 LNHDA and CDR2 SQIVND (reference sequence). The V gene end was trimmed by 5 bases and the J gene end by 4 bases; junction bases not matched to a gene: 9. The CDR3 region has the DNA TGTGCCAGTAGTCGAACAGGGGGCGCCGGGTACGAGCAGTACTTC. It yields the protein CASSRTGGAGYEQYF.

This clone was picked up a small number of times. The V gene is TRBV7-6, the J gene TRBJ1-5, with 8 bases identical to TRBD1. Trimming at V came to 4 bases and at J to 7 bases, leaving 6 bases not matched to a gene. The CDR3 is 14 amino acids. CDR1 and CDR2 from the germline V gene are SGHVS and FNYEAQ. In DNA, the CDR3 is TGTGCCAGCAGCTCCGGACAGGGCGGGCAGCCCCAGCATTTT. It is translated as CASSSGQGGQPQHF.

The chain couples TRBV10-3 to TRBJ1-5; no firm D call. Germline V CDR1 and CDR2: ENHRY, SYGVKD. V was pared by 5 bases and J by 1 base, with 6 bases between. This CDR3 has 13 residues. CDR3 in amino acids: CAISTESNQPQHF. The CDR3 DNA sequence: TGTGCCATCAGTACAGAGAGCAATCAGCCCCAGCATTTT.

This clone was detected only once. This chain uses TRBV20-1 with TRBJ1-5, with D unresolved. The CDR3 consists of 11 residues. Deletions cut 3 bases from V and 8 bases from J, with 8 bases between. Germline CDR1 is DFQATT and CDR2 is SNEGSKA (reference sequence). The CDR3 bases are TGCAGTGCTAGTGACTCAGAGCCCCAGCATTTT. Translation: CSASDSEPQHF.

The gene calls are TRBV27 and TRBJ2-1; the D gene is possibly TRBD2 (5 bases). Per germline, CDR1 MNHEY and CDR2 SMNVEV (reference sequence). The ends were cut back, 2 bases at V and 7 bases at J, with 15 bases in the middle. This CDR3 has 15 amino acids. The CDR3 DNA reads as TGTGCCAGCAGTTTAGCTTCGCCCGGGAATAATGAGCAGTTCTTC. Translating gives CASSLASPGNNEQFF.

The gene calls are TRBV5-4 and TRBJ1-2; 8 bases line up with TRBD1. Germline loops: CDR1 SGHNT, CDR2 YYREEE (reference sequence). The CDR3 consists of 13 residues. V lost 5 bases and J lost 5; bases outside the gene matches: 5. The CDR3 DNA reads as TGTGCCAGCAGAGGACAGGGAGCGTATGGCTACACCTTC. Amino acids: CASRGQGAYGYTF.

In this sample, this clone turned up once. The rearrangement links TRBV5-1 to TRBJ2-3; a possible D gene is TRBD1 (6 bases). Germline loops: CDR1 SGHRS, CDR2 YFSETQ. This CDR3 has 15 amino acids. V was pared by 9 bases and J by 2 bases, with 19 bases between. The CDR3 spells CATRTDLPYTDTQYF. The CDR3, as DNA: TGCGCCACCCGGACAGACCTTCCATACACAGATACGCAGTATTTT.

The rearrangement uses TRBV19 and TRBJ2-2; 15 nucleotides line up with TRBD2. V gave up 3 bases and J gave up 0 bases; unmatched junction bases: 5. The germline V gene encodes CDR1 LNHDA and CDR2 SQIVND (reference sequence). The CDR3 extends over 19 amino acids. Here the CDR3 DNA reads TGTGCCAGTAGTATCCGGACTAGCGGGGGGGCCGCGAACACCGGGGAGCTGTTTTTT. Amino acids: CASSIRTSGGAANTGELFF.

This chain joins TRBV6-5 and TRBJ1-1; no definite D call. Germline V gene data show CDR1 as MNHEY and CDR2 as SVGAGI. The CDR3 sequence is 14 residues long. With 5 bases removed from V and 5 bases from J, the gap between germline ends came to 15 bases. CDR3 nucleotides: TGTGCCAGCAGTGAAAGCGCCGAGAGGACTGAAGCTTTCTTT. It specifies CASSESAERTEAFF.

J is TRBJ1-1 and V is TRBV27; no clear D. V was pared by 5 bases and J by 6 bases, with 16 bases between. CDR3 length equals 14 residues. Germline V CDR1 and CDR2: MNHEY, SMNVEV (reference sequence). The CDR3 DNA is TGTGCCAGCAGTGGAGGGTGGGGTTCGGCTGAAGCTTTCTTT. Its translation is CASSGGWGSAEAFF.

J is TRBJ2-7 and V is TRBV4-3; 10 bases agree with TRBD2. The V gene end was trimmed by 0 bases and the J gene end by 2 bases; junction bases not matched to a gene: 10. This CDR3 region has 18 residues. Germline V CDR1 and CDR2: LGHNA, YSLEER. For the CDR3, the DNA is TGCGCCAGCAGCCAAGATCTCGTAAGCGGGGGGGATCCCTACGAGCAGTACTTC. Protein sequence: CASSQDLVSGGDPYEQYF.

The chain combines TRBV9 with TRBJ1-4; 7 positions match TRBD1. The CDR3 runs to 17 residues. V lost 4 bases to trimming and J lost 7 bases; unmatched junction nucleotides: 16. Germline loops: CDR1 SGDLS, CDR2 YYNGEE. The CDR3 region is CASSLYRGEGTSEKLFF. The CDR3 coding sequence is TGTGCCAGCAGCCTCTACAGGGGCGAGGGGACGAGTGAAAAACTGTTTTTT.